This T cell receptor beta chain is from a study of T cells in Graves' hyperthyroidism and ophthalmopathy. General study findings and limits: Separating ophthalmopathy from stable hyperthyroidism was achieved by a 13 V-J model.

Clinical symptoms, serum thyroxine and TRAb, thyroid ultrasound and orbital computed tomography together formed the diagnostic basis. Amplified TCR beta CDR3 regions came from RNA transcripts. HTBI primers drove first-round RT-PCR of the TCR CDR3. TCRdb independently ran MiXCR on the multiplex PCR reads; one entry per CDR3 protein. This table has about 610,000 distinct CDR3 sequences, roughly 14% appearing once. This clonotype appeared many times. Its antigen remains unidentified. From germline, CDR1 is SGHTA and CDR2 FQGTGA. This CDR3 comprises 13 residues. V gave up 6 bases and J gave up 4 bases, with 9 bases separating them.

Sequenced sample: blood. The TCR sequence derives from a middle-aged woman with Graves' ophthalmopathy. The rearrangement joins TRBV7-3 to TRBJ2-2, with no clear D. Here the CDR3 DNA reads TGTGCCAGCAGGCTGTCCCCCACCGGGGAGCTGTTTTTT. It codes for CASRLSPTGELFF.